The TCR beta chain described here comes from a study of tumor and adjacent non-tumor tissue in lung cancer. A modified ARM-PCR protocol with three rounds of nested PCR amplified TCRbeta. MiXCR, applied by TCRdb to the multiplex PCR reads, yields one record per CDR3 protein. The data hold 100,000 to 150,000 distinct CDR3 sequences, with 66% observed a single time. Germline V CDR1 and CDR2: SGHRS, YFSETQ. Trimming took 1 base from V and 6 from J, leaving 18 bases between them. The CDR3 length is 16 residues. This sample's RNA came from whole unsorted tissue. A few counts support this clonotype. The sequence was collected from a man in his thirties or forties with non-small cell lung cancer. This chain connects TRBV5-1 to TRBJ2-3, with a tentative D call TRBD2 (7 bases). Sequences were obtained from lung tumor tissue. Here the CDR3 reads CASSLSLRGPGDTQYF. The CDR3 coding sequence is TGCGCCAGCAGCTTGAGTTTGCGGGGGCCCGGGGATACGCAGTATTTT.